This T cell receptor (beta chain) was profiled in a study of graft-versus-host responses after intestinal transplantation. Study overall: Transplantation in recipients was multivisceral, liver-intestinal, or isolated intestinal. Among the recipients, all got anti-thymocyte globulin induction and then tacrolimus and steroids for approximately 3 years.

Findings of the study overall: An association linked early post-transplant HvG declines with peak circulating GvH clone levels. Patients who carried graft-donor T cell macrochimerism also had high graft-versus-host to host-versus-graft clonal ratios in their allografts.

V lost 6 bases, J lost 3 bases, and 4 bases stayed unmatched. The CDR3 sequence is 13 residues long. The germline CDR1 and CDR2 sequences are MNHEY and SMNVEV (reference sequence). A note on this clone: The target antigen is unknown.

Data came from immunoSEQ multiplex PCR; TCRdb stores just in-frame clones and leaves some out. The table shows 40,000 to 55,000 clones, with roughly 90% occurring only once. The sequence was obtained from a human donor who was the organ donor for an intestinal transplant. The chain employs TRBV27 and TRBJ1-2, with 7 positions matching TRBD1. The source was unstimulated CD4+ T cells sorted from spleen or lymph node cells, collected before transplant. The CDR3 coding sequence is TGTGCCAGCAGGGCGACAGGGCACTATGGCTACACCTTC. It is translated as CASRATGHYGYTF.